This T cell receptor beta chain was found in a study of CD8 T cells in Susac syndrome. CD8+ and CD4+ T cells from blood underwent TCR beta sequencing. The study used healthy donors as controls matched for age and sex. TEMRA cells were FACS-enriched, with CD8+ and CD4+ T cells isolated negatively. After removal of 3 bases from V and 8 bases from J, the junction contained 7 bases not matched to a gene. Germline CDR1 reads LNHNV; CDR2 reads YYDKDF (reference sequence). The CDR3 spans 14 residues. RNA totalling about 0.5 to 1 ug underwent reverse transcription with random hexamers. An immunoSEQ multiplex PCR generated amplified TCR beta CDR3 products spanning 54 Vbeta and 13 Jbeta. From the immunoSEQ multiplex PCR reads, TCRdb called clonotypes with MiXCR, one entry per CDR3 protein. In the table there are about 47,000 distinct CDR3 sequences, around 93% of which are singletons.

The source material was CD8+ T cells from PBMCs. The chain combines TRBV15 with TRBJ2-1; TRBD2 matches 7 bases. This clonotype was obtained from a human donor in good health. In nucleotides, the CDR3 is TGTGCCACCAGCAGCGTGACTAGCCGATATGAGCAGTTCTTC. Protein: CATSSVTSRYEQFF.